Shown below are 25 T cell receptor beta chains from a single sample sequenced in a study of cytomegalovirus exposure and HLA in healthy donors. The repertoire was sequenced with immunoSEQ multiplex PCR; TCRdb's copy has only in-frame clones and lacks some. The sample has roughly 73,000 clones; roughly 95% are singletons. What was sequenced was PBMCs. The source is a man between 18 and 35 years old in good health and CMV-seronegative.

CDR3 sequence: CASSLVRGGPTGELFF. The CDR3 DNA sequence: TGTGCCAGCAGCTTAGTGCGGGGGGGCCCCACCGGGGAGCTGTTTTTT. V and J are TRBV7-9 and TRBJ2-2; 9 positions match TRBD2. The CDR3 loop spans 16 amino acids. Per germline, CDR1 SEHNR and CDR2 FQNEAQ (reference sequence). V lost 1 base, J lost 4 bases, and 4 bases stayed unmatched.

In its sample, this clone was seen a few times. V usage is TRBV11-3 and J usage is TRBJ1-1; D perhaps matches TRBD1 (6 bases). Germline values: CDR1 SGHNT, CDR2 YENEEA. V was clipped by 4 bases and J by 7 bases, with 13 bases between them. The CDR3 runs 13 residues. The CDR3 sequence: CASSWAGASEAFF. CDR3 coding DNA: TGTGCCAGCAGCTGGGCGGGGGCAAGTGAAGCTTTCTTT.

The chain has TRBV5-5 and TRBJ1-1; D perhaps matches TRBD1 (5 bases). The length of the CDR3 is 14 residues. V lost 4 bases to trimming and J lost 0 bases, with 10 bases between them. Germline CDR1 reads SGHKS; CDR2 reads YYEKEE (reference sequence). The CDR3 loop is CASSHRTLNTEAFF. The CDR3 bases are TGTGCCAGCAGCCACAGGACCCTGAACACTGAAGCTTTCTTT.

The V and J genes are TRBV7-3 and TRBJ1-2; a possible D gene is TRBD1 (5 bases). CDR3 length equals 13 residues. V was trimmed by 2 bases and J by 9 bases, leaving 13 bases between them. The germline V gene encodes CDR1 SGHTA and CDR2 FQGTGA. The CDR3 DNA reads TGTGCCAGCAGCTTAGGGGCCATGGGGAGCTACACCTTC. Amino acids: CASSLGAMGSYTF.

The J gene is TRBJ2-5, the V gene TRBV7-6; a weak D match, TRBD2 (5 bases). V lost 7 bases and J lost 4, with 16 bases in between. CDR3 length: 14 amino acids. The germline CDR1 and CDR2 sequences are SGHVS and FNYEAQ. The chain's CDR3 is CASKVPRAPETQYF. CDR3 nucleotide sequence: TGTGCCAGCAAAGTCCCGAGGGCGCCAGAGACCCAGTACTTC.

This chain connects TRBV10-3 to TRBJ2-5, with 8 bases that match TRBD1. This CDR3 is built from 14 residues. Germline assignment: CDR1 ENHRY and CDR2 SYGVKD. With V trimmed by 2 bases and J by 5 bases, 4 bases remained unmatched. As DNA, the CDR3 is TGTGCCATCAGTGAGGGACAGGGTGACGAGACCCAGTACTTC. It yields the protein CAISEGQGDETQYF.

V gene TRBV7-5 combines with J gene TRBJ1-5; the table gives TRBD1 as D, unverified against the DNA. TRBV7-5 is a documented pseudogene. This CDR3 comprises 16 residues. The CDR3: CARSLATTDPEQPQHF. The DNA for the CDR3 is TGTGCCAGAAGCTTAGCGACAACAGATCCAGAACAGCCCCAGCATTTT.

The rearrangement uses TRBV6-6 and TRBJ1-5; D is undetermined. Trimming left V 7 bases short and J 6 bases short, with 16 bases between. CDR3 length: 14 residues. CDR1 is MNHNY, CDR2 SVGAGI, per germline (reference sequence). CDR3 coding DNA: TGTGCCAGCATTCACGGATCAGGAACTCAGCCCCAGCATTTT. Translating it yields CASIHGSGTQPQHF.

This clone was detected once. The CDR3 region has the DNA TGTGCCAGCAGCGTTGGGCCGGGATACACGCAGTATTTT. Protein product: CASSVGPGYTQYF. The chain employs TRBV9 and TRBJ2-3, with D possibly TRBD2 on 5 matching bases. The ends were cut back, 2 bases at V and 9 bases at J, with 13 bases in the middle. Germline CDR1 reads SGDLS; CDR2 reads YYNGEE. The CDR3 totals 13 residues.

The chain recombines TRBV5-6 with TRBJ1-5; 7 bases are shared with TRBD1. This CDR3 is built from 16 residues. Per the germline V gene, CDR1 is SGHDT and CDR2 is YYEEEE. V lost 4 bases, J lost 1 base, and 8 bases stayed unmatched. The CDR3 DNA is TGTGCCAGCAGCGACGGGGGCAGGGGGAGCAATCAGCCCCAGCATTTT. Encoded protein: CASSDGGRGSNQPQHF.

This chain's CDR3 is CASSAAGGEGQPQHF. In nucleotides, the CDR3 is TGCGCCAGCAGCGCGGCAGGGGGCGAAGGTCAGCCCCAGCATTTT. V gene TRBV5-1 combines with J gene TRBJ1-5; 8 bases line up with TRBD1. The CDR3 contains 15 residues. V lost 4 bases to trimming and J lost 6 bases; unmatched junction nucleotides: 9. CDR1 is SGHRS, CDR2 YFSETQ, per germline.

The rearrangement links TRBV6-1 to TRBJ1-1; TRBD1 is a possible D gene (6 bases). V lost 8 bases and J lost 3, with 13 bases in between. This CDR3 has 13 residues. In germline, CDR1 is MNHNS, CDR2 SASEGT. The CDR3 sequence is CASRGGAHTEAFF. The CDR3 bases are TGTGCCAGCCGGGGGGGGGCTCACACTGAAGCTTTCTTT.

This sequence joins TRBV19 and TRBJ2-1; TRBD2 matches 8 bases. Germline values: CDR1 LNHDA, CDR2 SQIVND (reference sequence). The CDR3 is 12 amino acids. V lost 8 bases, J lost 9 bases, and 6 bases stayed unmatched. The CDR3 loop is CASPGGDGEQFF. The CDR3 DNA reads TGTGCCAGTCCGGGAGGGGACGGTGAGCAGTTCTTC.

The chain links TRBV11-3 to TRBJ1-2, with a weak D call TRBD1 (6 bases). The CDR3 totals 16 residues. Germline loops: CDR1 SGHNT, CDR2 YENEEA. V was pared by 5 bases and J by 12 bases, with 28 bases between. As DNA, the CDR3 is TGTGCCAGCAGCCCTAGGGGAGACAGGCAGGCGAAGGCGAACACCTTC. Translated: CASSPRGDRQAKANTF.

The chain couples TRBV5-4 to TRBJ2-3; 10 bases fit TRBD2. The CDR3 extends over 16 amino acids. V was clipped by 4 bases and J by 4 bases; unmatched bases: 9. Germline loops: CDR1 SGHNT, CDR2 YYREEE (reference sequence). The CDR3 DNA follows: TGTGCCAGCAGCGGGCGACTAGCGGGTTTGGCAGATACGCAGTATTTT. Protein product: CASSGRLAGLADTQYF.

CDR3 nucleotides: TGTGCCAGTAGAAAGGACAGGGGAGCCGGTGGCTACACCTTC. It is translated as CASRKDRGAGGYTF. The gene calls are TRBV19 and TRBJ1-2; 9 bases agree with TRBD1. Germline CDR1 and CDR2: LNHDA and SQIVND (reference sequence). The CDR3 spans 14 residues. V was clipped by 6 bases and J by 7 bases; unmatched bases: 9.

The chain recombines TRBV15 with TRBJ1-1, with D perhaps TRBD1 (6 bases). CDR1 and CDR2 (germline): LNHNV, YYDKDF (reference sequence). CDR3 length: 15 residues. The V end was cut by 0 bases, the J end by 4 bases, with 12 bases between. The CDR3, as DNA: TGTGCCACCAGCAGAGATCTGGGGGCCCTCACTGAAGCTTTCTTT. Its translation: CATSRDLGALTEAFF.

In nucleotides, the CDR3 is TGTGCCTGGAGTGGAGGGAGTAGCTATGGCTACACCTTC. It encodes CAWSGGSSYGYTF. The J gene is TRBJ1-2, the V gene TRBV30; D is unresolved. CDR1 is GTSNPN, CDR2 SVGIG, per germline (reference sequence). The length of the CDR3 is 13 residues. The V end was cut by 1 base, the J end by 4 bases, with 10 bases between. Looking up the rest from reference TRBV30 and TRBJ1-2 gives the full variable domain: SQTIHQWPATLVQPVGSPLSLECTVEGTSNPNLYWYRQAAGRGLQLLFYSVGIGQISSEVPQNLSASRPQDRQFILSSKKLLLSDSGFYLCAWSGGSSYGYTFGSGTRLTVV.

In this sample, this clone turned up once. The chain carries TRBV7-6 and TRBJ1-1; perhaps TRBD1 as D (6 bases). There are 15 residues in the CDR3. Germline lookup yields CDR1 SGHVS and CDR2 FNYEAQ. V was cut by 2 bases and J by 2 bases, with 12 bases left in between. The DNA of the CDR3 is TGTGCCAGCAGCTTAACTTGGACAGACAACACTGAAGCTTTCTTT. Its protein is CASSLTWTDNTEAFF.

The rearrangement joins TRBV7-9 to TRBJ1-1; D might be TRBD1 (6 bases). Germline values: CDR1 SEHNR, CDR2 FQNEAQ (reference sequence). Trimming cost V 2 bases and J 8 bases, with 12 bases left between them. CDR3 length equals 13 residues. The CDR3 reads CASSLPHQGEAFF. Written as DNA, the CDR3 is TGTGCCAGCAGCTTACCCCACCAGGGGGAAGCTTTCTTT.

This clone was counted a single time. The CDR3 nucleotides read TGTGCCAGCAGCGTAGAAGGGGATGGGAATTCACCCCTCCACTTT. Translation: CASSVEGDGNSPLHF. The chain is built from TRBV9 and TRBJ1-6, with a possible D match to TRBD1 (5 bases). This CDR3 region has 15 residues. In germline, CDR1 is SGDLS, CDR2 YYNGEE. Trimming cost V 0 bases and J 7 bases, with 11 bases left between them. Supplemented by reference TRBV9 and TRBJ1-6, the full variable domain reads DSGVTQTPKHLITATGQRVTLRCSPRSGDLSVYWYQQSLDQGLQFLIQYYNGEERAKGNILERFSAQQFPDLHSELNLSSLELGDSALYFCASSVEGDGNSPLHFGNGTRLTVT.

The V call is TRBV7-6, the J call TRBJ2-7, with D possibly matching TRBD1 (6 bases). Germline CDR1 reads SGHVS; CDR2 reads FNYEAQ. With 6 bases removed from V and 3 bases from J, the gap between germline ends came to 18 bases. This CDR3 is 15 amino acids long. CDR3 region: CASSYDPGHFYEQYF. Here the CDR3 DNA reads TGTGCCAGCAGTTACGATCCGGGACACTTCTACGAGCAGTACTTC.

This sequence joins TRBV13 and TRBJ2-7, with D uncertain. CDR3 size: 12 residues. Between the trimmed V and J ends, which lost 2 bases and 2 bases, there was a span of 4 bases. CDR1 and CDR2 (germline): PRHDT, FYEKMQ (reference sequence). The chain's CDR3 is CASSLRAYEQYF. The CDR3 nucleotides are TGTGCCAGCAGCTTACGGGCCTACGAGCAGTACTTC.

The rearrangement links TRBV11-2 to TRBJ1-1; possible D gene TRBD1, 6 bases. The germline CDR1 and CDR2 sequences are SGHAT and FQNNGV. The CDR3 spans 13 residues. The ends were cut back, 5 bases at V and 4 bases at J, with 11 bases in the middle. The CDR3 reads CASSLHRATEAFF. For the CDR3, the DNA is TGTGCCAGCAGCCTACACAGGGCCACTGAAGCTTTCTTT.

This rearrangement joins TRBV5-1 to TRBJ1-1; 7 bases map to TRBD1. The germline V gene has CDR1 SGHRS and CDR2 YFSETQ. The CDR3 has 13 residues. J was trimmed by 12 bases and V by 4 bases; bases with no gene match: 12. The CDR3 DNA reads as TGCGCCAGCAGCAAGACAGGGAGTGTGATAACTTTCTTT. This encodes CASSKTGSVITFF.